A single sample gave rise to the 17 T cell receptor beta chains below, sequenced in a study of T-cell memory formation after mild COVID-19. TCRdb re-called the 5' RACE reads through MiXCR, storing one row per CDR3 protein. Here the sample spans under 450,000 distinct CDR3 sequences, 14% being singletons. Sequenced input: PBMCs or a T cell subset sorted from them (not recorded which). The receptors were sampled from a man younger than 30 who had mild COVID-19 (a few samples of this study predate the infection). Cell type and time point are not known.

This clonotype was observed a few times. The chain joins TRBV5-1 to TRBJ2-3; 10 nucleotides line up with TRBD2. The J segment lost 0 bases and the V segment lost 0 bases, leaving 7 bases of the junction unmatched. CDR1 SGHRS and CDR2 YFSETQ come from the germline V gene. The CDR3 consists of 18 residues. DNA of the CDR3: TGCGCCAGCAGCTTGGGTAGCGGGGGGCATACTAGCACAGATACGCAGTATTTT. It codes for CASSLGSGGHTSTDTQYF.

This chain connects TRBV7-2 to TRBJ2-3; possibly TRBD2 for D (7 bases). Per the germline V gene, CDR1 is SGHTA and CDR2 is FQGNSA. V was trimmed by 1 base and J by 4 bases, leaving 12 bases between them. CDR3 length equals 15 residues. This chain's CDR3 is CASSLGGEGADTQYF. The CDR3 DNA reads TGTGCCAGCAGCTTAGGGGGGGAGGGGGCAGATACGCAGTATTTT.

This clonotype came up a few times. The chain uses TRBV18 and TRBJ2-7; D uncertain. Per germline, CDR1 KGHSH and CDR2 LQKENI. V lost 0 bases and J lost 5, with 11 bases in between. CDR3 length: 14 amino acids. Written as DNA, the CDR3 is TGTGCCAGCTCACCACCGGTGGCCCGTCACGAGCAGTACTTC. It yields the protein CASSPPVARHEQYF.

This clonotype occurred a few times. This rearrangement joins TRBV20-1 to TRBJ1-5, with no clear D. CDR3 length: 10 residues. From germline, CDR1 is DFQATT and CDR2 SNEGSKA (reference sequence). Trimming removed 6 bases from V and 2 bases from J, with 2 bases in between. This CDR3 reads CSAGNQPQHF. Written as DNA, the CDR3 is TGCAGTGCGGGCAATCAGCCCCAGCATTTT.

The CDR3 sequence: CASSPGTGGGDTQYF. In DNA form, the CDR3 reads TGTGCCAGCAGCCCCGGGACAGGGGGCGGAGATACGCAGTATTTT. The J gene is TRBJ2-3, the V gene TRBV7-3; 12 bases fit TRBD1. J gave up 5 bases and V 5 bases, and 5 bases lay outside the gene matches. The CDR3 sequence is 15 residues long. The germline gives CDR1 SGHTA, CDR2 FQGTGA.

This clonotype was seen a few times. CDR3 DNA: TGCAGTGCTAGAGCTCCCGGGACTAGCACAGATACGCAGTATTTT. Translated: CSARAPGTSTDTQYF. The chain is built from TRBV20-1 and TRBJ2-3, with a possible D match to TRBD2 (6 bases). V lost 1 base and J lost 0, with 11 bases in between. This CDR3 is 15 amino acids long. Per the germline V gene, CDR1 is DFQATT and CDR2 is SNEGSKA (reference sequence).

CDR3 region: CASSYGSAGATSSYTF. Here the CDR3 DNA reads TGTGCCAGCAGTTACGGATCGGCAGGGGCTACTTCAAGCTACACCTTC. The chain couples TRBV6-5 to TRBJ1-2; D perhaps matches TRBD1 (6 bases). From germline, CDR1 is MNHEY and CDR2 SVGAGI. Trimming cost V 2 bases and J 9 bases, with 22 bases left between them. The CDR3 spans 16 residues.

This clonotype was seen only a few times. The chain links TRBV6-5 to TRBJ2-7; perhaps TRBD2 as D (7 bases). The CDR3 has 15 residues. Trimming left V 3 bases short and J 2 bases short, with 14 bases between. Germline V gene lookup returns CDR1 MNHEY and CDR2 SVGAGI. CDR3 loop: CASSYEAGATYEQYF. In nucleotides, the CDR3 is TGTGCCAGCAGTTATGAGGCGGGGGCTACCTACGAGCAGTACTTC.

This clonotype has only a few counts. The CDR3 DNA follows: TGTGCCAGCAGCCAAGATGGGGCAATGGACAATGAGCAGTTCTTC. Protein product: CASSQDGAMDNEQFF. The chain joins TRBV4-2 to TRBJ2-1, with a weak D call TRBD1 (5 bases). The V gene's germline CDR1 is LGHNA and CDR2 YNFKEQ. Between the trimmed V and J ends, which lost 0 bases and 5 bases, there was a span of 11 bases. The CDR3 totals 15 residues.

V usage is TRBV12-3 or TRBV12-4 and J usage is TRBJ1-5; D possibly corresponds to TRBD1 (5 bases). The CDR3 is made up of 13 amino acids. V was cut by 0 bases and J by 7 bases, with 7 bases left in between. The DNA for the CDR3 is TGTGCCAGCAGTTTAGCCAGGGCCCAGCCCCAGCATTTT. Its translation is CASSLARAQPQHF.

This clonotype was seen a handful of times. The chain employs TRBV6-5 and TRBJ2-6, with D possibly TRBD2 on 6 matching bases. Germline V gives CDR1 MNHEY, CDR2 SVGAGI. This CDR3 is 18 amino acids long. V was clipped by 0 bases and J by 1 base, with 13 bases between them. The CDR3 nucleotides are TGTGCCAGCAGTTACTCAACTATGGCGGGGTCTGGGGCCAACGTCCTGACTTTC. Translated, it gives CASSYSTMAGSGANVLTF.

This rearrangement joins TRBV7-9 to TRBJ2-2; TRBD1 agrees at 10 bases. The CDR3 extends over 16 amino acids. CDR1 and CDR2 (germline): SEHNR, FQNEAQ (reference sequence). With V trimmed by 5 bases and J by 7 bases, 10 bases remained unmatched. The CDR3 loop reads CASSPKPGQGIGELFF. DNA for the CDR3: TGTGCCAGCAGCCCGAAACCGGGACAGGGGATCGGGGAGCTGTTTTTT.

This clonotype was picked up a small number of times. The V and J genes are TRBV7-9 and TRBJ2-2, with D maybe TRBD1 (6 bases). The CDR3 is 15 residues long. The V end was cut by 5 bases, the J end by 1 base, with 11 bases between. Germline CDR1 reads SEHNR; CDR2 reads FQNEAQ (reference sequence). CDR3 sequence reads: CASSPGHWNTGELFF. The CDR3, as DNA: TGTGCCAGCAGCCCGGGACACTGGAACACCGGGGAGCTGTTTTTT.

This clonotype came up a few times. The J gene is TRBJ2-3, the V gene TRBV28, with D perhaps matching TRBD2 (6 bases). The CDR3 extends over 15 amino acids. Germline CDR1 reads MDHEN; CDR2 reads SYDVKM. Trimming took off 8 bases at V and 4 bases at J, with 19 bases between the two ends. CDR3 region: CASGGQGDLSDTQYF. CDR3 in DNA: TGTGCCAGCGGTGGACAAGGGGACTTGTCAGATACGCAGTATTTT.

This clonotype was seen a handful of times. Here the CDR3 DNA reads TGTGCCAGCGCGGGACTTCTCCAAGAGACCCAGTACTTC. It encodes CASAGLLQETQYF. The chain recombines TRBV12-3 or TRBV12-4 with TRBJ2-5, with a possible D match to TRBD2 (6 bases). V dropped 8 bases and J dropped 1 base, with 11 bases sitting between them. The CDR3 runs to 13 residues.

This clonotype came up a few times. The CDR3 DNA is TGCGCCAGCAGCCTCGCAGGTGGTTTCTCCTATGGCTACACCTTC. Translation gives CASSLAGGFSYGYTF. The V gene is TRBV5-1, the J gene TRBJ1-2; D unresolved. The CDR3 is 15 amino acids. CDR1 and CDR2 from the germline V gene are SGHRS and YFSETQ. The V end lost 4 bases, the J end lost 4 bases, and 17 bases lay between the germline ends.

The gene calls are TRBV6-2 or TRBV6-3 and TRBJ2-7, with D possibly being TRBD1 (6 bases). V lost 4 bases to trimming and J lost 2 bases, with 15 bases between them. Germline CDR1 reads MNHEY; CDR2 reads SVGEGT. This CDR3 contains 15 residues. In nucleotides, the CDR3 is TGTGCCAGCAGTTCGCCCCGTCAGGGGCCCTACGAGCAGTACTTC. It encodes CASSSPRQGPYEQYF.